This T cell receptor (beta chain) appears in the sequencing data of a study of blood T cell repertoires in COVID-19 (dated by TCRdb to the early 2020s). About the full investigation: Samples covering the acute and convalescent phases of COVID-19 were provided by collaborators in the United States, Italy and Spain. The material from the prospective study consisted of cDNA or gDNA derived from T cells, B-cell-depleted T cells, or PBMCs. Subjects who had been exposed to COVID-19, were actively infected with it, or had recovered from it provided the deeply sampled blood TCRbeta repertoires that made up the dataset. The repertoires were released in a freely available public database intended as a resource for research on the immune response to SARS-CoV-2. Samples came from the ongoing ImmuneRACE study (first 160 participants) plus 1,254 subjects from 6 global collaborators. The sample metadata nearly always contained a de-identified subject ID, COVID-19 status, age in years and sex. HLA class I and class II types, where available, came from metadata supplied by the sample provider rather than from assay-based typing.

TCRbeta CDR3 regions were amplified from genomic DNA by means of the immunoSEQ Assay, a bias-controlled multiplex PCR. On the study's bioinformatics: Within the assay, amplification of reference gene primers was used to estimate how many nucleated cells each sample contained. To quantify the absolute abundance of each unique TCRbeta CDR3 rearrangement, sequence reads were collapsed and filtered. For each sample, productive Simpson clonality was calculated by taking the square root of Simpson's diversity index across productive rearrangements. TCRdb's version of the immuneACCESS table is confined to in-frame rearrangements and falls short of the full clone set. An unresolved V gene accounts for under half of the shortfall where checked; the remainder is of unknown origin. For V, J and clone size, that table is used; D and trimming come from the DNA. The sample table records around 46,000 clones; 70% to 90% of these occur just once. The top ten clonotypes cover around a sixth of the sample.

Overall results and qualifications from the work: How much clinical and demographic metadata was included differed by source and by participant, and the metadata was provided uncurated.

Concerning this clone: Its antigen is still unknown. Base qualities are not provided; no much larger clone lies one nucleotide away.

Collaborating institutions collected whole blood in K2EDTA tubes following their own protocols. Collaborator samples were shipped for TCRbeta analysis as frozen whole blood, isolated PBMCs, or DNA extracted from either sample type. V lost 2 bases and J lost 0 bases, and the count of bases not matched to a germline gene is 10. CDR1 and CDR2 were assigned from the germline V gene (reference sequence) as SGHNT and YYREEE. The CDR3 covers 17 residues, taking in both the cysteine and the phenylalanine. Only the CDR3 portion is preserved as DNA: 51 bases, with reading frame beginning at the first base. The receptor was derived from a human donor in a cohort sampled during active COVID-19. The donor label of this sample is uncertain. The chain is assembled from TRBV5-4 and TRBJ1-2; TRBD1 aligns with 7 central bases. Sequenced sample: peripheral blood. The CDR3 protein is CASSLEGGGLANYGYTF. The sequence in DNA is TGTGCCAGCAGCTTAGAAGGGGGCGGGTTAGCTAACTATGGCTACACCTTC.